This TCR beta chain was recovered during a study of OX40 agonist ivuxolimab in advanced cancers. V was cut by 3 bases and J by 2 bases, with 13 bases left in between. This CDR3 is 15 amino acids long. The V gene's germline CDR1 is MNHEY and CDR2 SMNVEV (reference sequence). Sampling of blood occurred at baseline, cycle 4 day 1, and cycle 7 day 1. Assay used: immunoSEQ multiplex PCR; TCRdb lists only in-frame clones, some missing. The data show 50,000 to 60,000 clones, 80% to 90% seen once. This clonotype was sampled from an adult with an advanced solid tumor such as melanoma, head and neck, liver or kidney cancer. The source was CD4+ or CD8+ T cells sorted from blood, collected in a trial of the OX40 agonist ivuxolimab. The V gene is TRBV27, the J gene TRBJ2-5; possible D gene TRBD2, 6 bases. The CDR3 sequence is CASSFAGLGQETQYF. Here the CDR3 DNA reads TGTGCCAGCAGTTTTGCGGGATTGGGGCAAGAGACCCAGTACTTC.